This T cell receptor (beta chain) stems from a study of blood T cell repertoires in COVID-19. The germline V gene has CDR1 MNHEY and CDR2 SVGAGI. Trimming removed 4 bases from V and 3 bases from J, with 4 bases in between. The CDR3 is 12 amino acids. The authors' processing: Amplification with reference gene primers provided the estimates of nucleated cell counts. TCRdb's table, derived via immunoSEQ multiplex PCR, lists solely in-frame clones and lacks some. That table supplies the V and J calls and clone size; D and trimming were determined from the DNA. Seen here are 50,000 to 60,000 clones, 90% observed once, and the top ten hold roughly 6.2%.

This chain uses TRBV6-5 with TRBJ2-1; no definite D call. The receptor comes from a man aged 40-55 years with acute or convalescent COVID-19. The material sequenced was peripheral blood. The CDR3 region is CASSSHYNEQFF. The CDR3 DNA follows: TGTGCCAGCAGTTCCCACTACAATGAGCAGTTCTTC.